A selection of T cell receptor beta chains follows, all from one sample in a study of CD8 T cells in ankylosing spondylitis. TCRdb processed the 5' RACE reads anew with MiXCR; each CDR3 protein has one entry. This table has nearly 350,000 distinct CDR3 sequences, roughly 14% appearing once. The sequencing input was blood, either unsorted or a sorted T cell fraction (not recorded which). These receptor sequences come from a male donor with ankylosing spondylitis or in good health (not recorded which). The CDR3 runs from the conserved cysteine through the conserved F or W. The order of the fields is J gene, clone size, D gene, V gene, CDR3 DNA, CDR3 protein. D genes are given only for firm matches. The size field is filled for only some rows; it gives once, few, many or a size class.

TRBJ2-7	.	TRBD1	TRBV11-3	TGTGCCAGCAGCTTGCACAGGGGGATCAACGAGCAGTACTTC	CASSLHRGINEQYF
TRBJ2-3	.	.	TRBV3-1	TGTGCCAGCAGCCAAGATGTGGGCGGGGCGACTAGCACAGATACGCAGTATTTT	CASSQDVGGATSTDTQYF
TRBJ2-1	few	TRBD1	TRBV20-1	TGCAGTGCTCCCAAACAGGGGGCCGGTGAGCAGTTCTTC	CSAPKQGAGEQFF
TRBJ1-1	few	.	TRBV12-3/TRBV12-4	TGTGCCAGCAGTTCCCCGGGAGGGGTACAGAACACTGAAGCTTTCTTT	CASSSPGGVQNTEAFF
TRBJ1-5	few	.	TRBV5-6	TGTGCCAGCAGCTACCTCTCTGACAGTTACAATCAGCCCCAGCATTTT	CASSYLSDSYNQPQHF
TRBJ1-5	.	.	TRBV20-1	TGCAGTGCTACAGGGGATAGCAATCAGCCCCAGCATTTT	CSATGDSNQPQHF
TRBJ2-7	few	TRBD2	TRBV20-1	TGCAGTGCCTCCGGGACTAGCGACGAGCAGTACTTC	CSASGTSDEQYF
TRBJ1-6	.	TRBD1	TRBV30	TGTGCCTGGGCGGGACAGGATAATTCACCCCTCCACTTT	CAWAGQDNSPLHF
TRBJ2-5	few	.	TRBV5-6	TGTGCCAGCACCCGAAGGCCATCTAGCGCCAAAGAGACCCAGTACTTC	CASTRRPSSAKETQYF
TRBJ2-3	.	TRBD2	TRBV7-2	TGTGCCAGCAGCCCGCGCGGAAATAGCGGGGGAAAAGATACGCAGTATTTT	CASSPRGNSGGKDTQYF
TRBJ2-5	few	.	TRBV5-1	TGCGCCAGCAGCGCGTCTCCGGACCAAGAGACCCAGTACTTC	CASSASPDQETQYF
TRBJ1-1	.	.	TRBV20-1	TGCAGTGCTACCGGTGGGGTCCTGGCTGAAGCTTTCTTT	CSATGGVLAEAFF
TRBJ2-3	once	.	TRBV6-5	TGTGCCAGCAGTTCGATAGGCACAGATACGCAGTATTTT	CASSSIGTDTQYF
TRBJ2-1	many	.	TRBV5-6	TGTGCCAGCAGCTTGGGGACCGGGGTTGTGAATGAGCAGTTCTTC	CASSLGTGVVNEQFF
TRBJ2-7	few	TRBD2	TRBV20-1	TGCAGTGCTATAGCGGGGGGGTTGTTCGAGCAGTACTTC	CSAIAGGLFEQYF
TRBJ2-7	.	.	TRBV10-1	TGCGCCAGCAGGGGGAAGGGGGGGTCCCACGAGCAGTACTTC	CASRGKGGSHEQYF
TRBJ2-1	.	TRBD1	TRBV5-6	TGTGCCAGCTTCGGGACAGCTTACAATGAGCAGTTCTTC	CASFGTAYNEQFF
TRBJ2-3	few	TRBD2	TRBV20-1	TGCAGTGCCGAGGCGGGGGGCAACACAGATACGCAGTATTTT	CSAEAGGNTDTQYF
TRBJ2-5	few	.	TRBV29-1	TGCAGCGTTGAAGTGCCCAGCGGCCCACTAGGAGAGACCCAGTACTTC	CSVEVPSGPLGETQYF
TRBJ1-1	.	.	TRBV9	TGTGCCAGCAGCGTAGGATCAGTCAGCAACACTGAAGCTTTCTTT	CASSVGSVSNTEAFF
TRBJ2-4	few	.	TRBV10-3	TGTGCCATCAGCTCCGCTGGTGGGAACATTCAGTACTTC	CAISSAGGNIQYF
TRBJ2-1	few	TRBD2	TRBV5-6	TGTGCCAGCAGCTCGCCTAGCGGGGGTGCCTACAATGAGCAGTTCTTC	CASSSPSGGAYNEQFF
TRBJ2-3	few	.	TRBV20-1	TGCAGTGCTAGCCCCGAAACGGGGATTCCCACAGATACGCAGTATTTT	CSASPETGIPTDTQYF
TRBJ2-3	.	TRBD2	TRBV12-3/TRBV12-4	TGTGCCAGCAGTTCTGCTGCCCCTAGCGGGAGGGGGATGGATACGCAGTATTTT	CASSSAAPSGRGMDTQYF
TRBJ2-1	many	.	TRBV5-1	TGCGCCAGCAGCTTGGGACAGCCAGACAATGAGCAGTTCTTC	CASSLGQPDNEQFF
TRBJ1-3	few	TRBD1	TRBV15	TGTGCCACCAGCAGAGTCACAGGGGGACTGGCGGGAAACACCATATATTTT	CATSRVTGGLAGNTIYF